This is a list of T cell receptor beta chains from one sample in a study of blood T cell repertoires in COVID-19. Only in-frame clones appear in the TCRdb table, and some are missing; sequencing was by immunoSEQ multiplex PCR. The data show about 230,000 clones, around 81% seen once. The specimen was peripheral blood. The receptors were gathered from a man in his forties or fifties with active or convalescent COVID-19. Each CDR3 is given with its conserved first and last residue. D genes are given only for firm matches. Clone size, where shown, is once, few, many, or a class for clones that have expanded.

abundance: .; v_gene: TRBV6-1; j_gene: TRBJ2-7; d_gene: .; CDR3aa: CASSEGRPEQYF; CDR3nt: TGTGCCAGCAGTGAGGGCAGGCCTGAGCAGTACTTC
abundance: once; v_gene: TRBV7-8; j_gene: TRBJ1-5; d_gene: .; CDR3aa: CASSRDGGVSQPQHF; CDR3nt: TGTGCCAGCAGTCGAGACGGGGGGGTCAGTCAGCCCCAGCATTTT
abundance: .; v_gene: TRBV24-1; j_gene: TRBJ2-3; d_gene: TRBD2; CDR3aa: CATSDPTSSDTQYF; CDR3nt: TGTGCCACCAGTGATCCGACTAGCAGTGATACGCAGTATTTT
abundance: few; v_gene: TRBV4-1; j_gene: TRBJ2-7; d_gene: .; CDR3aa: CASSQDEGAQSSYEQYF; CDR3nt: TGCGCCAGCAGCCAAGACGAGGGTGCGCAGTCCTCCTACGAGCAGTACTTC
abundance: .; v_gene: TRBV7-2; j_gene: TRBJ2-7; d_gene: TRBD1; CDR3aa: CASSQPDRATSEQYF; CDR3nt: TGTGCCAGCAGCCAACCCGACAGGGCGACCAGCGAGCAGTACTTC
abundance: .; v_gene: TRBV6-1; j_gene: TRBJ1-4; d_gene: .; CDR3aa: CASSEAGGQAEKLFF; CDR3nt: TGTGCCAGCAGTGAAGCGGGGGGGCAGGCTGAAAAACTGTTTTTT
abundance: .; v_gene: TRBV2; j_gene: TRBJ1-1; d_gene: TRBD1; CDR3aa: CASNAYRGGTEAFF; CDR3nt: TGTGCCAGCAACGCCTACAGGGGAGGCACTGAAGCTTTCTTT
abundance: few; v_gene: TRBV19; j_gene: TRBJ1-5; d_gene: TRBD1; CDR3aa: CASRVQGGSNQPQHF; CDR3nt: TGTGCCAGTAGGGTACAGGGGGGGAGCAATCAGCCCCAGCATTTT
abundance: .; v_gene: TRBV5-1; j_gene: TRBJ2-3; d_gene: TRBD2; CDR3aa: CASSLSGGGGTDTQYF; CDR3nt: TGCGCCAGCAGCTTGTCGGGCGGGGGGGGAACAGATACGCAGTATTTT
abundance: .; v_gene: TRBV29-1; j_gene: TRBJ2-1; d_gene: .; CDR3aa: CSVDRRAVDNEQFF; CDR3nt: TGCAGCGTTGACCGGCGGGCAGTTGACAATGAGCAGTTCTTC
abundance: .; v_gene: TRBV3-1/TRBV3-2; j_gene: TRBJ1-2; d_gene: .; CDR3aa: CASSQGNRRIDGYTF; CDR3nt: TGTGCCAGCAGCCAAGGAAATAGGCGGATTGATGGCTACACCTTC
abundance: .; v_gene: TRBV4-3; j_gene: TRBJ1-4; d_gene: .; CDR3aa: CASSPQTATNEKLFF; CDR3nt: TGCGCCAGCAGCCCCCAGACAGCAACTAATGAAAAACTGTTTTTT
abundance: .; v_gene: TRBV28; j_gene: TRBJ1-6; d_gene: .; CDR3aa: CASRTSSYNSPLHF; CDR3nt: TGTGCCAGCAGGACAAGCTCCTATAATTCACCCCTCCACTTT
abundance: .; v_gene: TRBV7-3; j_gene: TRBJ2-3; d_gene: TRBD2; CDR3aa: CASSPVGGANTQYF; CDR3nt: TGTGCCAGCAGCCCCGTCGGGGGGGCCAATACGCAGTATTTT
abundance: few; v_gene: TRBV6-4; j_gene: TRBJ1-1; d_gene: .; CDR3aa: CASSAEENTEAFF; CDR3nt: TGTGCCAGCAGCGCGGAGGAGAACACTGAAGCTTTCTTT
abundance: once; v_gene: TRBV11-1; j_gene: TRBJ2-1; d_gene: TRBD2; CDR3aa: CASSLGGGGNEQFF; CDR3nt: TGTGCCAGCAGCTTAGGCGGGGGGGGAAATGAGCAGTTCTTC
abundance: .; v_gene: TRBV29-1; j_gene: TRBJ1-5; d_gene: .; CDR3aa: CSAGTRNQPQHF; CDR3nt: TGCAGCGCCGGGACTAGGAATCAGCCCCAGCATTTT
abundance: .; v_gene: TRBV9; j_gene: TRBJ1-2; d_gene: TRBD1; CDR3aa: CASSAGLGTGRYGYTF; CDR3nt: TGTGCCAGCAGCGCCGGTCTCGGGACAGGGAGGTATGGCTACACCTTC
abundance: .; v_gene: TRBV27; j_gene: TRBJ1-1; d_gene: .; CDR3aa: CASSRGHLVTEAFF; CDR3nt: TGTGCCAGCAGCCGTGGACACCTTGTTACTGAAGCTTTCTTT
abundance: .; v_gene: TRBV25-1; j_gene: TRBJ2-1; d_gene: .; CDR3aa: CASSEGTNSYNEQFF; CDR3nt: TGTGCCAGCAGCGAAGGGACAAACTCCTACAATGAGCAGTTCTTC
abundance: once; v_gene: TRBV9; j_gene: TRBJ2-5; d_gene: TRBD2; CDR3aa: CASSVGLAGSRETQYF; CDR3nt: TGTGCCAGCAGCGTGGGACTAGCGGGGAGTCGAGAGACCCAGTACTTC
abundance: .; v_gene: TRBV6-5; j_gene: TRBJ2-5; d_gene: TRBD1; CDR3aa: CASRVLTGETQYF; CDR3nt: TGTGCCAGCAGGGTGTTGACAGGGGAGACCCAGTACTTC
abundance: .; v_gene: TRBV19; j_gene: TRBJ1-2; d_gene: TRBD1; CDR3aa: CASSIESGGASRNYGYTF; CDR3nt: TGTGCCAGTAGTATAGAGTCAGGGGGCGCTTCTAGGAACTATGGCTACACCTTC
abundance: .; v_gene: TRBV5-1; j_gene: TRBJ2-1; d_gene: TRBD1; CDR3aa: CASSSNPGQGSVQFF; CDR3nt: TGCGCCAGCAGCTCCAACCCCGGACAGGGGTCGGTGCAGTTCTTC
abundance: once; v_gene: TRBV15; j_gene: TRBJ1-2; d_gene: TRBD1; CDR3aa: CATSKGTASNYGYTF; CDR3nt: TGTGCCACCAGCAAAGGGACAGCCTCCAACTATGGCTACACCTTC
abundance: once; v_gene: TRBV7-2; j_gene: TRBJ1-2; d_gene: .; CDR3aa: CASSYLRNGYTF; CDR3nt: TGTGCCAGCAGCTACCTTAGAAATGGCTACACCTTC
abundance: .; v_gene: TRBV30; j_gene: TRBJ1-6; d_gene: .; CDR3aa: CAWRADYNSPLHF; CDR3nt: TGTGCCTGGAGGGCGGACTATAATTCACCCCTCCACTTT
abundance: .; v_gene: TRBV4-1; j_gene: TRBJ1-5; d_gene: TRBD1; CDR3aa: CASSQVQGLGQPQHF; CDR3nt: TGCGCCAGCAGCCAAGTACAGGGGTTAGGTCAGCCCCAGCATTTT
abundance: once; v_gene: TRBV4-3; j_gene: TRBJ1-5; d_gene: .; CDR3aa: CASSQDNFGRQPQHF; CDR3nt: TGCGCCAGCAGCCAGGACAATTTCGGGAGACAGCCCCAGCATTTT
abundance: .; v_gene: TRBV5-4; j_gene: TRBJ2-5; d_gene: TRBD2; CDR3aa: CASSPLGRGGAETQYF; CDR3nt: TGTGCCAGCAGCCCCCTGGGGCGGGGGGGGGCGGAGACCCAGTACTTC
abundance: .; v_gene: TRBV18; j_gene: TRBJ2-7; d_gene: .; CDR3aa: CASSPQGVTEQYF; CDR3nt: TGTGCCAGCTCACCACAGGGAGTAACCGAGCAGTACTTC
abundance: .; v_gene: TRBV4-2; j_gene: TRBJ2-1; d_gene: .; CDR3aa: CASSQNRQEQFF; CDR3nt: TGTGCCAGCAGCCAGAATAGACAGGAGCAGTTCTTC
abundance: .; v_gene: TRBV6-5; j_gene: TRBJ1-1; d_gene: TRBD1; CDR3aa: CASSNTGGGTEAFF; CDR3nt: TGTGCCAGCAGTAATACAGGGGGGGGCACTGAAGCTTTCTTT
abundance: .; v_gene: TRBV3-1/TRBV3-2; j_gene: TRBJ2-6; d_gene: .; CDR3aa: CASSPGYSGANVLTF; CDR3nt: TGTGCCAGCAGCCCCGGTTACTCTGGGGCCAACGTCCTGACTTTC
abundance: .; v_gene: TRBV5-6; j_gene: TRBJ1-2; d_gene: TRBD1; CDR3aa: CASSLAGQGVIKANYGYTF; CDR3nt: TGTGCCAGCAGCTTGGCGGGACAGGGGGTAATTAAGGCTAACTATGGCTACACCTTC
abundance: .; v_gene: TRBV18; j_gene: TRBJ1-4; d_gene: TRBD1; CDR3aa: CASSPRQGDNEKLFF; CDR3nt: TGTGCCAGCTCACCACGGCAGGGGGATAATGAAAAACTGTTTTTT
abundance: .; v_gene: TRBV30; j_gene: TRBJ1-1; d_gene: .; CDR3aa: CAWSFEPRGNTEAFF; CDR3nt: TGTGCCTGGAGTTTCGAGCCCCGGGGTAACACTGAAGCTTTCTTT
abundance: once; v_gene: TRBV11-2; j_gene: TRBJ1-2; d_gene: TRBD1; CDR3aa: CASSLEQGNGYTF; CDR3nt: TGTGCCAGCAGCTTAGAACAGGGGAATGGCTACACCTTC
abundance: .; v_gene: TRBV5-4; j_gene: TRBJ1-1; d_gene: TRBD1; CDR3aa: CASSLAGQGTPNTEAFF; CDR3nt: TGTGCCAGCAGCTTGGCGGGACAGGGGACCCCGAACACTGAAGCTTTCTTT
abundance: .; v_gene: TRBV5-1; j_gene: TRBJ2-2; d_gene: TRBD2; CDR3aa: CASSFGLVGTGELFF; CDR3nt: TGCGCCAGCAGCTTCGGACTAGTAGGCACCGGGGAGCTGTTTTTT
abundance: .; v_gene: TRBV24-1; j_gene: TRBJ2-7; d_gene: TRBD1; CDR3aa: CATSAPGQGRWGQYF; CDR3nt: TGTGCCACCAGTGCACCGGGACAGGGCCGGTGGGGGCAGTACTTC
abundance: .; v_gene: TRBV30; j_gene: TRBJ1-1; d_gene: .; CDR3aa: CAWMTKGDNTEAFF; CDR3nt: TGTGCCTGGATGACAAAGGGGGATAACACTGAAGCTTTCTTT
abundance: few; v_gene: TRBV19; j_gene: TRBJ2-1; d_gene: .; CDR3aa: CASSSGGGADQQFF; CDR3nt: TGTGCCAGTAGTAGTGGGGGCGGTGCAGACCAGCAGTTCTTC
abundance: .; v_gene: TRBV28; j_gene: TRBJ2-1; d_gene: TRBD2; CDR3aa: CASSLLMRSSGGTSNEQFF; CDR3nt: TGTGCCAGCAGTTTGCTCATGCGCTCTAGCGGGGGGACCAGCAATGAGCAGTTCTTC
abundance: .; v_gene: TRBV3-1/TRBV3-2; j_gene: TRBJ2-3; d_gene: .; CDR3aa: CASSQVAQRASTDTQYF; CDR3nt: TGTGCCAGCAGCCAAGTGGCCCAACGTGCTAGCACAGATACGCAGTATTTT
abundance: .; v_gene: TRBV11-2; j_gene: TRBJ1-1; d_gene: TRBD1; CDR3aa: CASSLELRGGLTEAFF; CDR3nt: TGTGCCAGCAGCTTAGAATTACGAGGGGGCCTCACTGAAGCTTTCTTT
abundance: .; v_gene: TRBV2; j_gene: TRBJ2-3; d_gene: .; CDR3aa: CASSGPERGNTDTQYF; CDR3nt: TGTGCCAGCAGTGGTCCCGAAAGGGGAAACACAGATACGCAGTATTTT
abundance: .; v_gene: TRBV13; j_gene: TRBJ2-3; d_gene: TRBD1; CDR3aa: CASSLDRGTDTQYF; CDR3nt: TGTGCCAGCAGCCTGGACAGGGGGACAGATACGCAGTATTTT
abundance: .; v_gene: TRBV19; j_gene: TRBJ1-2; d_gene: .; CDR3aa: CASGGLANYGYTF; CDR3nt: TGTGCCAGCGGAGGGTTAGCTAACTATGGCTACACCTTC
abundance: .; v_gene: TRBV6-5; j_gene: TRBJ2-5; d_gene: .; CDR3aa: CATLRIGRSPTQYF; CDR3nt: TGTGCCACCCTGAGGATAGGGAGATCTCCGACCCAGTACTTC
abundance: .; v_gene: TRBV3-1/TRBV3-2; j_gene: TRBJ2-4; d_gene: .; CDR3aa: CASSQVYKVNRRIQYF; CDR3nt: TGTGCCAGCAGCCAAGTTTACAAGGTAAACCGGAGGATTCAGTACTTC